This T cell receptor beta chain was documented in a study of CD8+ T cells in alopecia areata. Study-wide results and caveats: Resident alphabeta T cells of normal skin are also sequenced in scalp samples. Affected lesional scalp, above all in alopecia totalis/universalis, was more clonal than normal scalp.

As for this clone: Its antigen is as yet unknown.

This CDR3 has 13 residues. Trimming took 1 base from V and 3 from J, leaving 7 bases between them. The germline gives CDR1 MNHEY, CDR2 SMNVEV (reference sequence). Extraction of RNA preceded its reverse transcription into cDNA, which served as the sequencing template. Repertoires were generated with immunoSEQ multiplex PCR, while TCRdb's copy carries only in-frame clones and drops some. The sample has around 150,000 clones, less than 65% seen once. The sequence came from a human donor in good health. This sequence joins TRBV27 and TRBJ2-7; D uncertain. The sample consisted of CD8+ T cells sorted from blood. CDR3 coding DNA: TGTGCCAGCAGTTTATACCCCAACTACGAGCAGTACTTC. Its translation is CASSLYPNYEQYF.